A single sample gave rise to the 30 T cell receptor beta chains below, sequenced in a study of Ad26.COV2.S vaccination and SARS-CoV-2 variants. This table comes from immunoSEQ multiplex PCR, and its TCRdb copy is limited to in-frame clones, with some not included. Of some 390,000 clones listed, roughly nine tenths were seen once; the top ten hold 3.5%. Regarding treatment: 19 received Ad26.COV2.S at low or high dose, single or two shots; 5 received placebo; per-sample allocation not given. Samples came from day 63 after the first vaccine or placebo injection. The specimen comprised peripheral blood, sampled in a trial of Ad26.COV2.S vaccine versus placebo. All receptors derive from a person between 18 and 65 years old who received the Ad26.COV2.S COVID-19 vaccine or a placebo.

The chain combines TRBV5-6 with TRBJ2-5; 12 bases align to TRBD2. CDR3 length: 17 amino acids. V dropped 0 bases and J dropped 4; count of bases not matched to a gene: 7. CDR1 SGHDT and CDR2 YYEEEE come from the germline V gene. CDR3 nucleotides: TGTGCCAGCAGCTTGGGTCCTAGCGGGGGGGCCGCAGAGACCCAGTACTTC. Translation gives CASSLGPSGGAAETQYF.

This chain uses TRBV6-1 with TRBJ1-1, with a weak D call TRBD1 (5 bases). Per the germline V gene, CDR1 is MNHNS and CDR2 is SASEGT. This CDR3 has 13 amino acids. V lost 3 bases, J lost 7 bases, and 12 bases lay in between. Here the CDR3 reads CASSDVGEGEAFF. CDR3 nucleotide sequence: TGTGCCAGCAGTGACGTAGGGGAGGGTGAAGCTTTCTTT.

J is TRBJ2-1 and V is TRBV6-6; D is perhaps TRBD2 (5 bases). The CDR3 has 14 residues. V was trimmed by 6 bases and J by 7 bases, leaving 16 bases between them. Per the germline V gene, CDR1 is MNHNY and CDR2 is SVGAGI (reference sequence). CDR3 bases: TGTGCCAGCAGCTTCACAACTAGGGTGAATGAGCAGTTCTTC. Its translation is CASSFTTRVNEQFF.

The CDR3 loop reads CATSRDPGSGENQPQHF. CDR3 DNA: TGTGCCACCAGCAGGGACCCGGGATCCGGTGAGAATCAGCCCCAGCATTTT. The chain employs TRBV15 and TRBJ1-5; no firm D call. CDR3 length: 17 amino acids. V was pared by 3 bases and J by 4 bases, with 19 bases between. The germline V gene has CDR1 LNHNV and CDR2 YYDKDF (reference sequence). The full variable domain, completed using reference TRBV15 and TRBJ1-5, is DAMVIQNPRYQVTQFGKPVTLSCSQTLNHNVMYWYQQKSSQAPKLLFHYYDKDFNNEADTPDNFQSRRPNTSFCFLDIRSPGLGDTAMYLCATSRDPGSGENQPQHFGDGTRLSIL.

This chain joins TRBV4-3 and TRBJ1-5; D unresolved. Germline values: CDR1 LGHNA, CDR2 YSLEER. Trimming stripped 0 bases from V and 0 bases from J, with 3 bases between. This CDR3 region has 14 residues. CDR3 sequence: CASSQDSSNQPQHF. The CDR3 DNA follows: TGCGCCAGCAGCCAAGATTCTAGCAATCAGCCCCAGCATTTT.

The rearrangement uses TRBV19 and TRBJ1-6; TRBD1 matches 8 bases. The CDR3 is made up of 14 amino acids. V lost 5 bases, J lost 8 bases, and 5 bases stayed unmatched. Germline V lookup: CDR1 LNHDA, CDR2 SQIVND (reference sequence). DNA for the CDR3: TGTGCCAGTAGTCAGCAGGGGGCACATTCACCCCTCCACTTT. Translated, it gives CASSQQGAHSPLHF.

The chain is built from TRBV11-3 and TRBJ1-4; D remains unclear. Germline CDR1 is SGHNT and CDR2 is YENEEA. This CDR3 has 17 residues. Trimming shortened V by 5 bases and J by 0 bases, and 16 bases separated the two germline ends. The CDR3 DNA is TGTGCCAGCAGCCCCCTCTTCGAGCGGGCAACTAATGAAAAACTGTTTTTT. It codes for CASSPLFERATNEKLFF.

This clone was detected only once. The CDR3 DNA follows: TGCGCCAGCAGCCAAGGGCGGCAGCGGACCATGAACACTGAAGCTTTCTTT. It is translated as CASSQGRQRTMNTEAFF. V gene TRBV4-1 combines with J gene TRBJ1-1; D ambiguous. This CDR3 contains 17 residues. The germline V gene has CDR1 MGHRA and CDR2 YSYEKL. V shed 1 base and J shed 0 bases, with 15 bases lying between them.

J is TRBJ2-3 and V is TRBV4-1; D unresolved. Trimming took 3 bases from V and 1 from J, leaving 11 bases between them. The CDR3 runs to 15 residues. The germline gives CDR1 MGHRA, CDR2 YSYEKL. As DNA, the CDR3 is TGCGCCAGCAGCCATTCGGTCAAGGGCACAGATACGCAGTATTTT. Amino acids: CASSHSVKGTDTQYF.

This clone is a singleton in its sample. The CDR3 loop is CASSLVGSGAEAFF. DNA of the CDR3: TGCGCCAGCAGCTTGGTAGGGTCGGGGGCTGAAGCTTTCTTT. This chain connects TRBV5-1 to TRBJ1-1, with D possibly being TRBD1 (5 bases). The germline V gene has CDR1 SGHRS and CDR2 YFSETQ. The CDR3 spans 14 residues. The ends were cut back, 0 bases at V and 6 bases at J, with 12 bases in the middle.

The chain recombines TRBV18 with TRBJ2-5; 8 bases line up with TRBD2. Looked up from germline, CDR1 is KGHSH and CDR2 is LQKENI. V was clipped by 1 base and J by 3 bases; unmatched bases: 1. The CDR3 spans 14 residues. CDR3: CASSPQAGEETQYF. In nucleotides, the CDR3 is TGTGCCAGCTCACCACAAGCGGGGGAAGAGACCCAGTACTTC.

The V gene is TRBV7-9, the J gene TRBJ1-6, with 9 bases matching TRBD1. The CDR3 is 15 residues long. Trimming removed 3 bases from V and 6 bases from J; junction bases left unmatched: 3. CDR1 and CDR2 from the germline V gene are SEHNR and FQNEAQ (reference sequence). Here the CDR3 reads CASSFDRGGNSPLHF. The CDR3 DNA follows: TGTGCCAGCAGCTTTGACAGGGGGGGTAATTCACCCCTCCACTTT.

This clone is deemed medium-sized. Other DNA sequences in the same sample also yield this CDR3. The CDR3 is CASSIRGSNQPQHF. Here the CDR3 DNA reads TGTGCCAGTAGTATAAGGGGGTCCAATCAGCCCCAGCATTTT. The genes are TRBV19 and TRBJ1-5; possibly TRBD1 for D (6 bases). There are 14 residues in the CDR3. V shed 2 bases and J shed 3 bases, with 8 bases lying between them. Germline CDR1 LNHDA, CDR2 SQIVND (reference sequence). Variable domain in full (rest from reference TRBV19 and TRBJ1-5): DGGITQSPKYLFRKEGQNVTLSCEQNLNHDAMYWYRQDPGQGLRLIYYSQIVNDFQKGDIAEGYSVSREKKESFPLTVTSAQKNPTAFYLCASSIRGSNQPQHFGDGTRLSIL.

This clone was recorded only once. The V call is TRBV13, the J call TRBJ1-1; 10 bases map to TRBD1. The CDR3 extends over 14 amino acids. Germline loops: CDR1 PRHDT, CDR2 FYEKMQ (reference sequence). V was pared by 6 bases and J by 5 bases, with 6 bases of the junction left unmatched. The CDR3 DNA is TGTGCCAGCAGAACCGGGACAGGGGTTACTGAAGCTTTCTTT. Its protein product is CASRTGTGVTEAFF. Using reference TRBV13 and TRBJ1-1 for the parts outside the CDR3, the full variable domain is AAGVIQSPRHLIKEKRETATLKCYPIPRHDTVYWYQQGPGQDPQFLISFYEKMQSDKGSIPDRFSAQQFSDYHSELNMSSLELGDSALYFCASRTGTGVTEAFFGQGTRLTVV.

This chain connects TRBV19 to TRBJ2-3, with D perhaps matching TRBD2 (6 bases). Trimming removed 3 bases at V and 4 bases at J, with 11 bases between. Germline V CDR1 and CDR2: LNHDA, SQIVND (reference sequence). The CDR3 covers 14 residues. As DNA, the CDR3 is TGTGCCAGTAGTATTGGGTCTAGCGCAGATACGCAGTATTTT. Amino acid sequence: CASSIGSSADTQYF.

The chain employs TRBV7-2 and TRBJ2-3; D possibly corresponds to TRBD2 (7 bases). CDR1 SGHTA and CDR2 FQGNSA come from the germline V gene. The CDR3 consists of 16 residues. Trimming left V 1 base short and J 5 bases short, with 16 bases between. CDR3 nucleotides: TGTGCCAGCAGCTTAGAAGGGGGGGCTAATTTAGATACGCAGTATTTT. Translation: CASSLEGGANLDTQYF.

The chain joins TRBV19 to TRBJ1-1; a weak D match, TRBD1 (6 bases). V was shortened by 2 bases and J by 1 base, with 23 bases between the two germline ends. CDR3 size: 19 residues. CDR1 is LNHDA and CDR2 is SQIVND in the germline V gene (reference sequence). The CDR3 DNA follows: TGTGCCAGTAGTATATTTTCGGGTTTTAGGTTGGGGGCGAACACTGAAGCTTTCTTT. Translating gives CASSIFSGFRLGANTEAFF. The variable domain in full, with the rest retrieved from reference TRBV19 and TRBJ1-1, is DGGITQSPKYLFRKEGQNVTLSCEQNLNHDAMYWYRQDPGQGLRLIYYSQIVNDFQKGDIAEGYSVSREKKESFPLTVTSAQKNPTAFYLCASSIFSGFRLGANTEAFFGQGTRLTVV.

This chain joins TRBV6-1 and TRBJ1-1; D ambiguous. CDR3 size: 12 residues. With 3 bases removed from V and 4 bases from J, the gap between germline ends came to 6 bases. Germline V lookup: CDR1 MNHNS, CDR2 SASEGT. This CDR3 is CASSEGGTEAFF. The CDR3 coding sequence is TGTGCCAGCAGTGAGGGAGGCACTGAAGCTTTCTTT.

The gene calls are TRBV5-4 and TRBJ1-1; D possibly corresponds to TRBD1 (5 bases). The V end was cut by 1 base, the J end by 4 bases, with 14 bases between. The CDR3 has 15 residues. Germline CDR1 is SGHNT and CDR2 is YYREEE (reference sequence). The CDR3 loop is CASSLWIGGGTEAFF. The DNA of the CDR3 is TGTGCCAGCAGCTTGTGGATCGGGGGTGGCACTGAAGCTTTCTTT.

The V call is TRBV4-1, the J call TRBJ2-7; D is possibly TRBD2 (5 bases). Trimming removed 5 bases at V and 2 bases at J, with 13 bases between. Germline CDR1 and CDR2: MGHRA and YSYEKL. CDR3 length equals 14 residues. The CDR3 region is CASSSGLGTYEQYF. Written as DNA, the CDR3 is TGCGCCAGCAGCTCCGGACTGGGAACCTACGAGCAGTACTTC.

The rearrangement links TRBV7-8 to TRBJ1-3; D gene uncertain. V was shortened by 3 bases and J by 2 bases, with 14 bases between the two germline ends. Germline CDR1 is SGHVS and CDR2 is FQNEAQ. This CDR3 contains 16 residues. The CDR3 nucleotides read TGTGCCAGCAGCTTGCGGCGGTTGAGGACTGGAAACACCATATATTTT. It yields the protein CASSLRRLRTGNTIYF.

The chain couples TRBV7-6 to TRBJ1-1; D is unclear. Trimming left V 1 base short and J 1 base short, with 25 bases between. Germline V gene lookup returns CDR1 SGHVS and CDR2 FNYEAQ. The CDR3 totals 20 residues. The CDR3 DNA reads TGTGCCAGCAGCTTAGTTGAACAAAGACTTCCTCGATTTGGGAACACTGAAGCTTTCTTT. Its protein product is CASSLVEQRLPRFGNTEAFF.

The chain combines TRBV11-2 with TRBJ1-2, with D perhaps matching TRBD1 (6 bases). CDR1 and CDR2 from the germline V gene are SGHAT and FQNNGV. V dropped 2 bases and J dropped 4 bases, with 11 bases sitting between them. This CDR3 has 14 amino acids. As DNA, the CDR3 is TGTGCCAGCAGCTTAATAAGGACAGCCTATGGCTACACCTTC. Its protein product is CASSLIRTAYGYTF.

The gene calls are TRBV6-6 and TRBJ2-6, with TRBD1 matching over 9 bases. CDR1 and CDR2 (germline): MNHNY, SVGAGI (reference sequence). There are 17 residues in the CDR3. With 5 bases clipped from V and 1 base from J, the junction kept 6 bases outside the gene matches. CDR3 nucleotide sequence: TGTGCCAGCAGTCGTACAGGGGGCGAGTCTGGGGCCAACGTCCTGACTTTC. It encodes CASSRTGGESGANVLTF.

V and J are TRBV27 and TRBJ1-6; 9 bases line up with TRBD1. Trimming removed 4 bases from V and 7 bases from J; junction bases left unmatched: 5. CDR1 MNHEY and CDR2 SMNVEV come from the germline V gene (reference sequence). The CDR3 length is 15 residues. The CDR3 spells CASSSDRGDNSPLHF. In nucleotides, the CDR3 is TGTGCCAGCAGTTCCGACAGGGGGGACAATTCACCCCTCCACTTT.

The chain links TRBV6-5 to TRBJ1-1, with D possibly matching TRBD1 (5 bases). This CDR3 spans 13 amino acids. CDR1 and CDR2 from the germline V gene are MNHEY and SVGAGI. Trimming pared 8 bases from V and 1 base from J, leaving 11 bases between. The CDR3, as DNA: TGTGCCAGCTCGACAGCGCCGAACACTGAAGCTTTCTTT. Translated, it gives CASSTAPNTEAFF.

The rearrangement uses TRBV5-4 and TRBJ1-1, with D unclear. V was clipped by 0 bases and J by 1 base, with 7 bases between them. Germline V gene lookup returns CDR1 SGHNT and CDR2 YYREEE (reference sequence). CDR3 length: 14 residues. In nucleotides, the CDR3 is TGTGCCAGCAGCTTGGATCTCGCGAACACTGAAGCTTTCTTT. This gives the protein CASSLDLANTEAFF.

This sequence joins TRBV4-1 and TRBJ1-2; perhaps TRBD1 as D (6 bases). This CDR3 comprises 15 residues. CDR1 and CDR2 from the germline V gene are MGHRA and YSYEKL. Trimming shortened V by 5 bases and J by 6 bases, and 19 bases separated the two germline ends. In DNA form, the CDR3 reads TGCGCCAGCAGCAAAGTCATTACAGGGAGGGATGGCTACACCTTC. It is translated as CASSKVITGRDGYTF.

V and J are TRBV6-5 and TRBJ2-7; 13 bases align to TRBD2. V was pared by 5 bases and J by 2 bases, with 3 bases of the junction left unmatched. Germline values: CDR1 MNHEY, CDR2 SVGAGI. The CDR3 consists of 15 residues. In DNA form, the CDR3 reads TGTGCCAGCAGTAAACTAGCGGGGGGGCCCTACGAGCAGTACTTC. Its translation is CASSKLAGGPYEQYF.

V usage is TRBV27 and J usage is TRBJ1-2; 8 positions agree with TRBD1. The CDR3 is made up of 13 amino acids. Germline trimming cut 5 bases from V and 8 bases from J; bases unmatched to any gene: 7. Germline CDR1 MNHEY, CDR2 SMNVEV (reference sequence). CDR3 nucleotides: TGTGCCAGCAGTAACCGACAGGGGATAGGCTACACCTTC. Its translation is CASSNRQGIGYTF.